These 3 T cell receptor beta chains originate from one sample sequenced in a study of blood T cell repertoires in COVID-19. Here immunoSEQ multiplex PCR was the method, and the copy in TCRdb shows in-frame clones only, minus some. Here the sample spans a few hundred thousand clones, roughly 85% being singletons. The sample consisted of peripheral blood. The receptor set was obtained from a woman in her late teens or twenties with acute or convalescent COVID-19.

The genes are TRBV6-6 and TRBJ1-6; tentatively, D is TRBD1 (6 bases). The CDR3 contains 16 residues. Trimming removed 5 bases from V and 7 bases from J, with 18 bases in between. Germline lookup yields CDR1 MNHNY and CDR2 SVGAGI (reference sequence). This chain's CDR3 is CASSNRQANINSPLHF. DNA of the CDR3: TGTGCCAGCAGTAACCGACAGGCCAATATAAATTCACCCCTCCACTTT.

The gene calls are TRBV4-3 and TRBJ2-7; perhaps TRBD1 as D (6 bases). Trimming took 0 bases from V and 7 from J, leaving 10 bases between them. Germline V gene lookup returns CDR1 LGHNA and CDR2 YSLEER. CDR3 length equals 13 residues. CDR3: CASSQEQGSEQYF. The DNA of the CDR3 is TGCGCCAGCAGCCAAGAACAGGGTAGTGAGCAGTACTTC.

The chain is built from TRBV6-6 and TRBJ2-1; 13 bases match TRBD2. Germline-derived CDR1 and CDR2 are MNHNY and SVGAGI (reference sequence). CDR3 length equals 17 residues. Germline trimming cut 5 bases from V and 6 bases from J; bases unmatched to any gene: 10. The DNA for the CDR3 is TGTGCCAGCAGTCAGGGACTAGCGGGACTCGGCTTCAATGAGCAGTTCTTC. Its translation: CASSQGLAGLGFNEQFF.